This T cell receptor beta chain was captured by sequencing in a study of blood T cell repertoires in COVID-19. Study summary: The cDNA or gDNA used as material had been derived from T cells, B-cell-depleted T cells, or PBMCs.

In the authors' workflow: Reference gene primer amplification gave nucleated cell count estimates. Assay used: immunoSEQ multiplex PCR; TCRdb lists only in-frame clones, some missing. D and trimming come from the DNA, and the V and J calls and clone size come from that table. Here the sample spans 75,000 to 95,000 clones, approximately 85% being singletons. A few counts support this clone. The CDR3 contains 17 residues. Germline-derived CDR1 and CDR2 are MNHEY and SVGEGT. V lost 3 bases and J lost 2, with 16 bases in between. The sample comprised peripheral blood. The chain combines TRBV6-2 or TRBV6-3 with TRBJ2-2; D gene ambiguous. The receptor comes from a human donor in a cohort sampled during active COVID-19. CDR3 amino acids: CASSYSTRAFNTGELFF. CDR3 DNA sequence: TGTGCCAGCAGTTATTCCACTCGCGCCTTTAACACCGGGGAGCTGTTTTTT.